This T cell receptor (beta chain) was recorded in a study of spatial heterogeneity in lung cancer. The time point: sample taken at primary tumor resection. Whole RNA was taken from tumor, nontumor lung or frozen PBMC; it was then sequenced unsorted. This clonotype was seen only a few times. One entry per CDR3 protein results from TCRdb running MiXCR on the 5' RACE reads. Of some 11,000 distinct CDR3 sequences listed, 24% were seen once; the top ten hold less than 40%. The CDR3 spans 16 residues. V was clipped by 5 bases and J by 1 base; unmatched bases: 8. Per germline, CDR1 SEHNR and CDR2 FQNEAQ (reference sequence).

The rearrangement joins TRBV7-9 to TRBJ2-5; 9 bases match TRBD2. The sequence was obtained from a female donor with early-stage non-small cell lung cancer. This specimen consisted of PBMCs, obtained at surgery. CDR3 nucleotide sequence: TGTGCCAGCAGCACCCGAGTAGCGGGGGCCCAAGAGACCCAGTACTTC. Translated, it gives CASSTRVAGAQETQYF.